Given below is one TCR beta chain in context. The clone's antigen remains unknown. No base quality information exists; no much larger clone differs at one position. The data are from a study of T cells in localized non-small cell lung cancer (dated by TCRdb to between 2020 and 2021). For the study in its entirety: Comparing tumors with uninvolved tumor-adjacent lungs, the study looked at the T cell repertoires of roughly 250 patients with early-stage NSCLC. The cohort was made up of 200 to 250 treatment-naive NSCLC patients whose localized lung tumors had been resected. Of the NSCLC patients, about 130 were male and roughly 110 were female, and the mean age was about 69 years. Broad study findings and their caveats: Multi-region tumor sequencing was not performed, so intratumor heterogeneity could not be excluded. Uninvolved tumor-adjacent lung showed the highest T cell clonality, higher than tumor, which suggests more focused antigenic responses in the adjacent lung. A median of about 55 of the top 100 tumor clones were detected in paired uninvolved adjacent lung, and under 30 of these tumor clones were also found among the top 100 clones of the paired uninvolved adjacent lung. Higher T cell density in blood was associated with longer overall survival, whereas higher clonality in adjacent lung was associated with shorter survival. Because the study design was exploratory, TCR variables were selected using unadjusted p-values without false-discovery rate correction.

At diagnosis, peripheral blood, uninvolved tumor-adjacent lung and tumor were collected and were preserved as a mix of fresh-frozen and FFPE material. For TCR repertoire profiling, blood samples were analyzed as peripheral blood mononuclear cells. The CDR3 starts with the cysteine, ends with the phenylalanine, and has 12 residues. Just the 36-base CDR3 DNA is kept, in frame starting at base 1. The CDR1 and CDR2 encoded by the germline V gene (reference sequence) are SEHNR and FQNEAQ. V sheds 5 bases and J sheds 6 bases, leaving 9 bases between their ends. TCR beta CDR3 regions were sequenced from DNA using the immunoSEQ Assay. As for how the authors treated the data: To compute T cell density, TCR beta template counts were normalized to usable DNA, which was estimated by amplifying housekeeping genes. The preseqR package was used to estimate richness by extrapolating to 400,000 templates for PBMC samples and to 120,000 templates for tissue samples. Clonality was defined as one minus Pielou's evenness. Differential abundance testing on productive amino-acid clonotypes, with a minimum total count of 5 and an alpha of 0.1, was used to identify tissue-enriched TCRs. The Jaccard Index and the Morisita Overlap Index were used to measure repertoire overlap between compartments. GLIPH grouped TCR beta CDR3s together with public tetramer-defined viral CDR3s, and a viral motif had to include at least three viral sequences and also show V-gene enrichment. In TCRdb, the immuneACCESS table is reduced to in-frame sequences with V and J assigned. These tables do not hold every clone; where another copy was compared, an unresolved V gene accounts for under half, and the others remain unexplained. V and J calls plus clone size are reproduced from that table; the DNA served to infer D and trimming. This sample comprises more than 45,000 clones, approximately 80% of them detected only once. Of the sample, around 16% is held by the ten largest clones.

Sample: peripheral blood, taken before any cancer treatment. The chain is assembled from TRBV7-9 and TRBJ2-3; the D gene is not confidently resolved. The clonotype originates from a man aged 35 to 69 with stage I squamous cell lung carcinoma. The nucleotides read TGTGCCAGCAGCCGGACGGATGATACGCAGTATTTT. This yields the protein CASSRTDDTQYF.